This is a list of T cell receptor beta chains from one sample in a study of T cell responses to AZD1222 COVID-19 vaccine. Sequencing was performed with immunoSEQ multiplex PCR; in TCRdb, only in-frame clones are kept and a portion is missing. The profile covers about 48,000 clones, with around 85% appearing a single time and around 6.5% taken by the ten largest. The material was peripheral blood, obtained 28 days after the second AZD1222 dose. The receptors were gathered from an adult who received the AZD1222 COVID-19 vaccine. Each CDR3 is given with its conserved first and last residue. The D gene is left open where the match is weak. Size is stated for part of the rows, as once, few or many counts, or as a class when the clone is expanded.

v_call	j_call	d_call	clone_size	cdr3_nt	cdr3_aa
TRBV5-5	TRBJ2-3	TRBD1	NA	TGTGCCAGCAGCTTGGCGGGACAGGGGTTGATAGATACGCAGTATTTT	CASSLAGQGLIDTQYF
TRBV7-2	TRBJ1-5	NA	once	TGTGCCAGCAGCTTAGTAGGTGGAGTGGCGTGGGAGCCCCAGCATTTT	CASSLVGGVAWEPQHF
TRBV6-1	TRBJ2-1	NA	NA	TGTGCCAGCAGTGAAGAAGGCAGAGCTTCCTACAATGAGCAGTTCTTC	CASSEEGRASYNEQFF
TRBV7-3	TRBJ2-7	TRBD1	NA	TGTGCCAGCAGCTTAGTGGGGACAGGGTCCGAGCAGTACTTC	CASSLVGTGSEQYF
TRBV4-3	TRBJ2-7	TRBD2	NA	TGCGCCAGCAGCCCCGTGAGCGGGGGCGCCTCCTTATTC	CASSPVSGGASLF
TRBV10-2	TRBJ2-7	NA	NA	TGCGCCAGCAGTGGGACCTACGAGCAGTACTTC	CASSGTYEQYF
TRBV24-1	TRBJ2-1	NA	NA	TGTGCCACCAGTGATCTAGGATCCCTTTTCAATGAGCAGTTCTTC	CATSDLGSLFNEQFF
TRBV21-1	TRBJ2-2	NA	NA	TGTGCCAGCGGGGGACCCAAGATGTCGAACACCGGGGAGCTGTTTTTT	CASGGPKMSNTGELFF
TRBV2	TRBJ1-3	NA	NA	TGTGCCAGCAGGGAAAGGGACACCTTCTCTGGAAACACCATATATTTT	CASRERDTFSGNTIYF
TRBV7-8	TRBJ2-7	NA	NA	TGTGCCAGCAGCCAACCATTGTACGAGCAGTACTTC	CASSQPLYEQYF
TRBV19	TRBJ2-6	TRBD1	NA	TGTGCCAGTAGTATCGGGACAGGGGTCTCCGGGGCCAACGTCCTGACTTTC	CASSIGTGVSGANVLTF
TRBV30	TRBJ1-5	NA	NA	TGTGCCTGGAGTTTGGGTGCCAATCAGCCCCAGCATTTT	CAWSLGANQPQHF
TRBV5-1	TRBJ1-6	TRBD1	NA	TGCGCCAGCAGCTTGGGGGACAGGAGTCTCCCAAGCTCCTATAATTCACCCCTCCACTTT	CASSLGDRSLPSSYNSPLHF
TRBV12-3/TRBV12-4	TRBJ2-7	TRBD2	NA	TGTGCCAGCAGCCCGGGACTATACGAGCAGTACTTC	CASSPGLYEQYF
TRBV14	TRBJ1-1	TRBD1	NA	TGTGCCAGCAGCCAAGCGAGGGACAGGGGTCGGGCTGAAGCTTTCTTT	CASSQARDRGRAEAFF
TRBV28	TRBJ2-7	NA	NA	TGTGCCAGCAGTATACACAGTAGCCCCAGCTCCTACGAGCAGTACTTC	CASSIHSSPSSYEQYF
TRBV5-1	TRBJ2-7	TRBD1	NA	TGCGCCAGCAGCTTGGGGGGACAGGGTCCCTACGAGCAGTACTTC	CASSLGGQGPYEQYF
TRBV7-2	TRBJ2-1	NA	NA	TGTGCCAGCAGCGGCGGGGCCACACCAAGGTTCTTC	CASSGGATPRFF
TRBV18	TRBJ1-2	TRBD1	NA	TGTGCCAGCTCACCCGCCGGGACAGGGGGCGTTGGCTACACCTTC	CASSPAGTGGVGYTF
TRBV10-3	TRBJ1-3	NA	NA	TGTGCCATCAGTGACGCGAAGGGGTCTGGAAACACCATATATTTT	CAISDAKGSGNTIYF
TRBV2	TRBJ2-7	NA	NA	TGTGCCAGCGGCCGGGGTGAGCAGTACTTC	CASGRGEQYF
TRBV3-1/TRBV3-2	TRBJ2-7	NA	NA	TGTGCCAGCAGCCAAACGGCTAGCTCCTACGAGCAGTACTTC	CASSQTASSYEQYF